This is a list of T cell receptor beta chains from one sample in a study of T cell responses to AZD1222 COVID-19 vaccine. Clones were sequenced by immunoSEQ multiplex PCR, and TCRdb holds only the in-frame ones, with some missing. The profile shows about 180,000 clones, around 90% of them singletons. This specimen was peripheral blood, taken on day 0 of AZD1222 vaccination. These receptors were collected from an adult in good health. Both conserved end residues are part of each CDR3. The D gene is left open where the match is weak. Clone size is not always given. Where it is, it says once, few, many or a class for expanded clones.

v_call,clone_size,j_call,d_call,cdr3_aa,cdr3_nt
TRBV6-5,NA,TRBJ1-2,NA,CASSYYRGSEGYTF,TGTGCCAGCAGTTACTACCGGGGTTCGGAGGGCTACACCTTC
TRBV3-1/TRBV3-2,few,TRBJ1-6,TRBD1,CASTRDRYNSPLHF,TGTGCCAGCACCAGGGACAGATATAATTCACCCCTCCACTTT
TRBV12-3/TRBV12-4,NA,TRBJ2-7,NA,CASSLERSYEQYF,TGTGCCAGCAGTTTAGAGAGGTCCTACGAGCAGTACTTC
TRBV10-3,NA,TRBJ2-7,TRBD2,CAISESRAGAGYEQYF,TGTGCCATCAGTGAGTCCAGGGCGGGAGCTGGGTACGAGCAGTACTTC
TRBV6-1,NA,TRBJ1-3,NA,CASSEAPPDLGGNTIYF,TGTGCCAGCAGTGAAGCGCCCCCGGATCTAGGTGGAAACACCATATATTTT
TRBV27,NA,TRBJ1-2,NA,CASSPTGYYGYTF,TGTGCCAGCAGTCCTACAGGGTACTATGGCTACACCTTC
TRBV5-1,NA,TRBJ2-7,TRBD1,CASRVPGQSYEQYF,TGCGCCAGCCGGGTCCCGGGACAGAGCTACGAGCAGTACTTC
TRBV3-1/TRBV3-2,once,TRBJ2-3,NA,CASSLKRGGGTQYF,TGTGCCAGCAGCCTAAAACGAGGAGGCGGTACGCAGTATTTT
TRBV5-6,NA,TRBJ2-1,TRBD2,CASSLRVAGGLGNEQFF,TGTGCCAGCAGCTTGAGGGTAGCGGGAGGGCTGGGGAATGAGCAGTTCTTC
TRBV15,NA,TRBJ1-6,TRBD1,CATSGFKLGQGVVGKNSPLHF,TGTGCCACCAGCGGCTTCAAACTGGGACAGGGGGTAGTTGGGAAAAATTCACCCCTCCACTTT
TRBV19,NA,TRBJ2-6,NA,CASSIPRGANVLTF,TGTGCCAGTAGTATTCCGAGGGGGGCCAACGTCCTGACTTTC
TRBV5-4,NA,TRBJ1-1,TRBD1,CASNSGQGITEAFF,TGTGCCAGCAACTCCGGACAGGGGATCACTGAAGCTTTCTTT
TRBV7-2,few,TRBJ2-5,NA,CASSLVHTARQETQYF,TGTGCCAGCAGCTTAGTGCACACAGCCCGTCAAGAGACCCAGTACTTC
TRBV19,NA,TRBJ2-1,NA,CASWDTYNEQFF,TGTGCCAGTTGGGACACCTACAATGAGCAGTTCTTC
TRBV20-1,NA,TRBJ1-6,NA,CSARVGLPLHF,TGCAGTGCTAGGGTGGGCCTACCCCTCCACTTT
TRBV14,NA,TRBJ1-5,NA,CASSQDSRILSNQPQHF,TGTGCCAGCAGCCAAGATTCCAGGATCCTTAGCAATCAGCCCCAGCATTTT
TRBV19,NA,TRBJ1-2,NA,CASSTQGTESYGYTF,TGTGCCAGTAGTACCCAGGGAACGGAGAGCTATGGCTACACCTTC
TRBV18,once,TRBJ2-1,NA,CASSPVGGGAINEQFF,TGTGCCAGCTCACCAGTGGGGGGAGGAGCAATCAATGAGCAGTTCTTC
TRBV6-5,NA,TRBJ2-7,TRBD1,CASRENRGHEQYF,TGTGCCAGCAGAGAGAACAGGGGCCACGAGCAGTACTTC
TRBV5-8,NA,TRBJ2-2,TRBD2,CASSRLAGPNTGELFF,TGTGCCAGCAGCAGACTAGCGGGACCAAACACCGGGGAGCTGTTTTTT
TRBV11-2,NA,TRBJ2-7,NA,CASSLSGTSAYEQYF,TGTGCCAGCAGCTTAAGTGGCACCTCCGCCTACGAGCAGTACTTC
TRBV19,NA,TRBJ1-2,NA,CASSNNDRGYGYTF,TGTGCCAGTAGTAACAACGATCGGGGTTATGGCTACACCTTC
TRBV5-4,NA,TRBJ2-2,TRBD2,CASSPFGTSRNTGELFF,TGTGCCAGCAGCCCCTTCGGGACTAGCCGAAACACCGGGGAGCTGTTTTTT
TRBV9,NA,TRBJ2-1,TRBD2,CASSVGLGGLAGSGEQFF,TGTGCCAGCAGCGTAGGGTTGGGGGGACTAGCGGGATCGGGTGAGCAGTTCTTC